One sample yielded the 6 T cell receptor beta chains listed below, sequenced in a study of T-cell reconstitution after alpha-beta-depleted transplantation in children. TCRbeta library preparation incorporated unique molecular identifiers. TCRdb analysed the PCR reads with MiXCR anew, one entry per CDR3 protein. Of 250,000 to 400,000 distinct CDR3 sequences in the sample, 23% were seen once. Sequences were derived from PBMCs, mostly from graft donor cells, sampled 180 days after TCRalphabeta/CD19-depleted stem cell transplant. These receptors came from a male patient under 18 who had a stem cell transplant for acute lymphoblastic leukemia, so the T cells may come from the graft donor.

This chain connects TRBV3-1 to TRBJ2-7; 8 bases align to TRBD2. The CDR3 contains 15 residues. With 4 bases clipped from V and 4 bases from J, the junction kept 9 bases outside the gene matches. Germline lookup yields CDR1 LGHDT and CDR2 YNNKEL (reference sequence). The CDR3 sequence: CASSPEGTSGYEQYF. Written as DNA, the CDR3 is TGTGCCAGCAGCCCCGAGGGCACTAGCGGATACGAGCAGTACTTC.

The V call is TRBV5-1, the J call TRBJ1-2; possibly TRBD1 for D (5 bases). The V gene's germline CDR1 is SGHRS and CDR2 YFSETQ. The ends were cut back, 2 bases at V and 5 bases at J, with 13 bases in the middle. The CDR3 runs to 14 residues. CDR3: CASSFGGEGYGYTF. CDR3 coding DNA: TGCGCCAGCAGCTTCGGGGGAGAGGGATATGGCTACACCTTC.

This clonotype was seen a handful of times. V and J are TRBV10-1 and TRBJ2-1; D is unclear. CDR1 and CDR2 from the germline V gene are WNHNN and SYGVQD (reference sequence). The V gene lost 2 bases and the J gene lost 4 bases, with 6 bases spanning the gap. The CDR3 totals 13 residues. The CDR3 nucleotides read TGCGCCAGCAGTGAGGCGGATTACAATGAGCAGTTCTTC. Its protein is CASSEADYNEQFF.

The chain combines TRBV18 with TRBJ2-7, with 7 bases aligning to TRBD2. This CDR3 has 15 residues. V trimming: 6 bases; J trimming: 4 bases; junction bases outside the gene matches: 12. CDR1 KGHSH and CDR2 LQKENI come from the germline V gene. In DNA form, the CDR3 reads TGTGCCAGCTCCACACCAAGCGGGAATTTATACGAGCAGTACTTC. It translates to CASSTPSGNLYEQYF.

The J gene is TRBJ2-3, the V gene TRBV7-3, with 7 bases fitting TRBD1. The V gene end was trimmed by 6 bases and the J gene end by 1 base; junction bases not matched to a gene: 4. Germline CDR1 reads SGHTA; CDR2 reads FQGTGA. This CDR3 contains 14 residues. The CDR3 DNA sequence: TGTGCCAGCAGGTCAACAGGGGGCACAGATACGCAGTATTTT. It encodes CASRSTGGTDTQYF. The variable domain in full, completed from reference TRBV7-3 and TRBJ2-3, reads GAGVSQTPSNKVTEKGKYVELRCDPISGHTALYWYRQSLGQGPEFLIYFQGTGAADDSGLPNDRFFAVRPEGSVSTLKIQRTERGDSAVYLCASRSTGGTDTQYFGPGTRLTVL.

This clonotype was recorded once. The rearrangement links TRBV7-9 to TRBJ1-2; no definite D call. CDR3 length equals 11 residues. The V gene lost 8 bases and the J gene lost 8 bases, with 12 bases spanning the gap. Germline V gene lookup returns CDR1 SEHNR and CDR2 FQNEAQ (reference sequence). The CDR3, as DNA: TGTGCCAGCGAGGGTTCTTACGGCTACACCTTC. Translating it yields CASEGSYGYTF.